These 3 T cell receptor delta chains came from one sample sequenced in a study of Vδ1+ human thymocytes. Antigens of these TCRs are unknown. RNA was extracted from the cells and then reverse transcribed. The CDR3 regions were amplified by multiplex PCR from V-gene primers to a constant-region primer. TCRdb called clones anew from the multiplex PCR reads with CATT. The profile shows approximately 58,000 delta-chain clones, roughly 16% of them singletons. General study results and limits: Highly polyclonal TRG and TRD repertoires with Gaussian CDR3 length distributions appeared in thymus.

The sample consisted of Vdelta1+ gamma-delta thymocytes from the thymus. This sample's subset: FACS-sorted CD3+ TCRalphabeta- TCRVdelta1+ TCRVdelta2- thymocytes. Source of these receptors: a girl under three years old who had congenital heart surgery.

This clone was counted a few times. This chain links TRDV1 with TRDJ1; 10 bases are shared with TRDD3. V gave up 5 bases and J gave up 3 bases; unmatched junction bases: 21. The CDR3 extends over 20 amino acids. Per the germline V gene, CDR1 is TSWWSYY and CDR2 is QGS. DNA of the CDR3: TGTGCTCTTGGGCAGACCCAGGCCTACCCCTGGGGGATAGATGCCGATAAACTCATCTTT. It encodes CALGQTQAYPWGIDADKLIF.

The chain has TRDV1 and TRDJ1; D may correspond to TRDD2 or TRDD3 (5 bases each). V gave up 3 bases and J gave up 1 base, with 27 bases separating them. This CDR3 comprises 20 residues. The germline gives CDR1 TSWWSYY, CDR2 QGS. The CDR3 DNA sequence: TGTGCTCTTGGGGACGGCCTTCTCATCGAGAGATACAGTGGCACCGATAAACTCATCTTT. It encodes CALGDGLLIERYSGTDKLIF.

This clone was seen a few times. V is TRDV1 and J is TRDJ1, with 11 bases aligning to TRDD3. In germline, CDR1 is TSWWSYY, CDR2 QGS. J was trimmed by 1 base and V by 4 bases; bases with no gene match: 20. The CDR3 loop spans 21 amino acids. This CDR3 reads CALGGLNVLRTGGYTTDKLIF. CDR3 sequence (DNA): TGTGCTCTTGGGGGATTAAACGTCCTTCGTACTGGGGGATATACCACCGATAAACTCATCTTT.